Following are 7 T cell receptor beta chains from one sample sequenced in a study of technical replicates of blood from several donors. TCRdb's copy holds only in-frame clones and misses some; the assay was immunoSEQ multiplex PCR. The sample holds more than 80,000 clones, 95% seen once. Sequencing input: T cells isolated from PBMCs. Receptors originate from a human donor in good health.

In its sample, this clone was seen once. The chain employs TRBV27 and TRBJ2-1, with 12 bases that match TRBD2. CDR3 length: 15 amino acids. The trim removed 6 bases at V and 5 bases at J, leaving 5 bases unmatched. Germline CDR1 reads MNHEY; CDR2 reads SMNVEV (reference sequence). The CDR3 loop reads CASSLAGGLNNEQFF. The CDR3 region has the DNA TGTGCCAGCAGCCTAGCGGGAGGGCTTAACAATGAGCAGTTCTTC.

This rearrangement joins TRBV28 to TRBJ1-5, with 8 nucleotides matching TRBD1. Trimming took 7 bases from V and 6 from J; bases not matched to a gene: 8. In germline, CDR1 is MDHEN, CDR2 SYDVKM. The CDR3 contains 14 residues. DNA of the CDR3: TGTGCCAGCAAGAAGGACAGGGAGAGTCAGCCCCAGCATTTT. Its protein is CASKKDRESQPQHF. The complete variable domain, with remaining parts taken from reference TRBV28 and TRBJ1-5, reads DVKVTQSSRYLVKRTGEKVFLECVQDMDHENMFWYRQDPGLGLRLIYFSYDVKMKEKGDIPEGYSVSREKKERFSLILESASTNQTSMYLCASKKDRESQPQHFGDGTRLSIL.

The chain couples TRBV25-1 to TRBJ2-3; 8 nucleotides agree with TRBD1. The CDR3 spans 15 residues. The germline CDR1 and CDR2 sequences are MGHDK and SYGVNS. V dropped 4 bases and J dropped 4; count of bases not matched to a gene: 7. The CDR3 DNA is TGTGCCAGCAGTGTTCGCCAGGGGGCCGCAGATACGCAGTATTTT. This gives the protein CASSVRQGAADTQYF.

The chain recombines TRBV19 with TRBJ2-5, with 7 bases fitting TRBD2. Germline V gene sequence: CDR1 LNHDA, CDR2 SQIVND (reference sequence). V lost 5 bases to trimming and J lost 5 bases; unmatched junction nucleotides: 8. The CDR3 runs 14 residues. This CDR3 reads CASSPRLARETQYF. As DNA, the CDR3 is TGTGCCAGTAGTCCACGACTAGCAAGGGAGACCCAGTACTTC.

This rearrangement joins TRBV4-1 to TRBJ2-4; TRBD2 agrees at 9 bases. The CDR3 loop spans 17 amino acids. The germline V gene has CDR1 MGHRA and CDR2 YSYEKL. After removal of 1 base from V and 0 bases from J, the junction contained 4 bases not matched to a gene. The CDR3, as DNA: TGCGCCAGCAGCCAAGTATTAGCGGGAGTAGCCAAAAACATTCAGTACTTC. This codes for CASSQVLAGVAKNIQYF.

V usage is TRBV9 and J usage is TRBJ2-1; 7 bases align to TRBD1. V gave up 4 bases and J gave up 8 bases; unmatched junction bases: 9. The CDR3 spans 14 residues. Germline values: CDR1 SGDLS, CDR2 YYNGEE. CDR3 sequence reads: CASSTGTDTDEQFF. CDR3 nucleotides: TGTGCCAGCAGCACGGGGACAGACACCGATGAGCAGTTCTTC.

This chain uses TRBV6-5 with TRBJ1-1, with D unclear. In germline, CDR1 is MNHEY, CDR2 SVGAGI. V lost 4 bases and J lost 5, with 8 bases in between. This CDR3 has 12 amino acids. DNA for the CDR3: TGTGCCAGCAGTTCCCTGTTTACTGAAGCTTTCTTT. Amino acids: CASSSLFTEAFF.